Each of the 29 T cell receptor beta chains below was sequenced from the same sample in a study of blood T cell repertoires in COVID-19. The table came from immunoSEQ multiplex PCR; TCRdb's copy has only in-frame clones and leaves some out. The sample yields roughly 140,000 clones, 80% to 90% seen once. The specimen was peripheral blood. All receptors come from a man in his sixties or seventies with acute or convalescent COVID-19.

This clone was observed a single time. The V and J genes are TRBV11-2 and TRBJ2-1, with no clear D. Germline V gene data show CDR1 as SGHAT and CDR2 as FQNNGV. The CDR3 totals 14 residues. V dropped 3 bases and J dropped 9 bases, with 15 bases sitting between them. In nucleotides, the CDR3 is TGTGCCAGCAGCTTTGACCTAGTGGTTGCTGAGCAGTTCTTC. Encoded protein: CASSFDLVVAEQFF.

The J gene is TRBJ2-7, the V gene TRBV20-1, with D hard to call. V was cut by 3 bases and J by 0 bases, with 12 bases left in between. Germline V lookup: CDR1 DFQATT, CDR2 SNEGSKA (reference sequence). The CDR3 totals 14 residues. The CDR3 coding sequence is TGCAGTGCTAGTAGGCGGTTCGGCTCCTACGAGCAGTACTTC. It specifies CSASRRFGSYEQYF.

This clone was seen only once. The V call is TRBV9, the J call TRBJ1-4; 9 positions agree with TRBD1. The CDR3 sequence is 15 residues long. Trimming at V came to 3 bases and at J to 8 bases, leaving 8 bases not matched to a gene. In germline, CDR1 is SGDLS, CDR2 YYNGEE. CDR3 in amino acids: CASSEGGTGMEKLFF. The CDR3 DNA sequence: TGTGCCAGCAGCGAGGGAGGGACAGGGATGGAAAAACTGTTTTTT.

This clone was seen repeatedly, ten times or more. V is TRBV6-5 and J is TRBJ2-1; D is undetermined. The V gene's germline CDR1 is MNHEY and CDR2 SVGAGI. This CDR3 has 15 residues. The V end was cut by 2 bases, the J end by 3 bases, with 11 bases between. CDR3 amino acids: CASSYRGEDYNEQFF. As DNA, the CDR3 is TGTGCCAGCAGTTACCGAGGTGAAGACTACAATGAGCAGTTCTTC.

This chain uses TRBV3-1 (or the pseudogene TRBV3-2) with TRBJ2-1; 10 nucleotides match TRBD2. V lost 3 bases and J lost 6; bases outside the gene matches: 11. The germline gives CDR1 LGHDT, CDR2 YNNKEL (reference sequence). The CDR3 has 17 residues. This CDR3 reads CASSHGTSVWWPNEQFF. The CDR3 DNA is TGTGCCAGCAGCCACGGGACTAGCGTTTGGTGGCCCAATGAGCAGTTCTTC.

This chain links TRBV6-2 or TRBV6-3 with TRBJ2-1; TRBD2 matches at 7 bases. V lost 0 bases and J lost 0; bases outside the gene matches: 2. Germline V lookup: CDR1 MNHEY, CDR2 SVGEGT. The CDR3 runs to 16 residues. This CDR3 reads CASSYSRDYSYNEQFF. CDR3 DNA: TGTGCCAGCAGTTACTCCCGGGACTACTCCTACAATGAGCAGTTCTTC.

The V and J genes are TRBV5-4 and TRBJ1-6, with 9 bases identical to TRBD1. The CDR3 runs to 19 residues. The germline CDR1 and CDR2 sequences are SGHNT and YYREEE (reference sequence). The V and J ends lost 4 bases and 3 bases, in that order; junction bases with no gene match: 14. CDR3 protein: CASSMRDRDALNYNSPLHF. The DNA for the CDR3 is TGTGCCAGCAGCATGCGGGACAGGGATGCCCTTAACTATAATTCACCCCTCCACTTT.

This chain uses TRBV28 with TRBJ1-2; no clear D gene. This CDR3 has 12 residues. Germline CDR1 reads MDHEN; CDR2 reads SYDVKM. The V end was cut by 1 base, the J end by 3 bases, with 3 bases between. The CDR3 loop is CASSLSDYGYTF. The DNA for the CDR3 is TGTGCCAGCAGTTTATCGGACTATGGCTACACCTTC.

This sequence joins TRBV18 and TRBJ2-2, with TRBD1 matching over 7 bases. Trimming cost V 2 bases and J 4 bases; bases outside gene matches: 7. The CDR3 is 16 amino acids. The germline V gene encodes CDR1 KGHSH and CDR2 LQKENI. CDR3 sequence (DNA): TGTGCCAGCTCACCAAACCGACAGGGTATCACCGGGGAGCTGTTTTTT. This sequence encodes CASSPNRQGITGELFF.

This chain connects TRBV19 to TRBJ2-1, with 7 bases identical to TRBD2. This CDR3 region has 15 residues. The germline V gene has CDR1 LNHDA and CDR2 SQIVND (reference sequence). J gave up 0 bases and V 3 bases, and 2 bases lay outside the gene matches. The CDR3 region has the DNA TGTGCCAGTAGTATGGGGGGGAACTCCTACAATGAGCAGTTCTTC. This translates into CASSMGGNSYNEQFF.

The chain combines TRBV11-3 with TRBJ1-1, with a tentative D call TRBD1 (6 bases). Germline V gene sequence: CDR1 SGHNT, CDR2 YENEEA. The CDR3 spans 14 residues. Deletions cut 5 bases from V and 4 bases from J, with 14 bases between. CDR3 residues: CASSLRGEGTEAFF. CDR3 DNA sequence: TGTGCCAGCAGCCTCAGGGGAGAAGGCACTGAAGCTTTCTTT.

The V call is TRBV19, the J call TRBJ2-7; D perhaps matches TRBD1 (7 bases). CDR3 length: 17 residues. Germline loops: CDR1 LNHDA, CDR2 SQIVND (reference sequence). V was shortened by 1 base and J by 0 bases, with 16 bases between the two germline ends. Written as DNA, the CDR3 is TGTGCCAGTAGTATAGCCCTCGGGGGACAGAGCTCCTACGAGCAGTACTTC. This encodes CASSIALGGQSSYEQYF.

This rearrangement joins TRBV5-6 to TRBJ2-1; TRBD2 is a possible D gene (5 bases). CDR1 is SGHDT and CDR2 is YYEEEE in the germline V gene. CDR3 length: 13 residues. V lost 5 bases, J lost 8 bases, and 14 bases lay in between. The CDR3 is CASRPGSGDEQFF. CDR3 nucleotide sequence: TGTGCCAGCAGACCGGGGAGTGGAGATGAGCAGTTCTTC.

The rearrangement uses TRBV7-2 and TRBJ2-2; a possible D gene is TRBD2 (6 bases). From germline, CDR1 is SGHTA and CDR2 FQGNSA. This CDR3 comprises 17 residues. V shed 1 base and J shed 6 bases, with 18 bases lying between them. CDR3 nucleotides: TGTGCCAGCAGCTTAGAGGGACTTCCACGAGTGGCCGGGGAGCTGTTTTTT. Translated, it gives CASSLEGLPRVAGELFF.

V and J are TRBV10-3 and TRBJ2-2, with a weak D call TRBD1 (5 bases). Trimming stripped 7 bases from V and 6 bases from J, with 15 bases between. The CDR3 loop spans 14 amino acids. Germline V CDR1 and CDR2: ENHRY, SYGVKD. The chain's CDR3 is CAITQDKSPGELFF. The CDR3 nucleotides read TGTGCCATCACACAGGACAAATCCCCCGGGGAGCTGTTTTTT.

Regarding this clone: One junction end does not reproduce the germline sequence, and a read error may be involved. The rearrangement uses TRBV6-5 and TRBJ2-2; D is possibly TRBD1 (5 bases). CDR1 is MNHEY and CDR2 is SVGAGI in the germline V gene. The CDR3 extends over 15 amino acids. CDR3 coding DNA: TGTGCCAGCAGTATACAGGTCTCGAAGACCGGGGAGCTGTTTTTT. Amino acid sequence: CASSIQVSKTGELFF.

The rearrangement joins TRBV7-9 to TRBJ1-4; 9 nucleotides line up with TRBD1. V lost 2 bases and J lost 16; bases outside the gene matches: 5. CDR3 length: 12 residues. Germline V gene lookup returns CDR1 SEHNR and CDR2 FQNEAQ (reference sequence). In nucleotides, the CDR3 is TGTGCCAGCAGCTTATTGGGACAGGGTCCGTTTTTT. Its translation: CASSLLGQGPFF.

The rearrangement links TRBV28 to TRBJ2-2, with 7 positions matching TRBD1. From germline, CDR1 is MDHEN and CDR2 SYDVKM. V was clipped by 5 bases and J by 4 bases; unmatched bases: 4. This CDR3 spans 14 amino acids. The CDR3 region has the DNA TGTGCCAGCAGTCGGGGACAGTTCACCGGGGAGCTGTTTTTT. Protein: CASSRGQFTGELFF.

This clone was seen once. V usage is TRBV5-1 and J usage is TRBJ2-7; 7 positions match TRBD2. V shed 7 bases and J 1 base; nucleotides not matched to a gene: 8. There are 14 residues in the CDR3. CDR1 is SGHRS and CDR2 is YFSETQ in the germline V gene. CDR3 nucleotides: TGCGCCAGCCGTCCCGGGGGGACTTCCTACGAGCAGTACTTC. Its translation: CASRPGGTSYEQYF.

This chain uses TRBV27 with TRBJ2-1, with TRBD1 matching 9 bases. Per the germline V gene, CDR1 is MNHEY and CDR2 is SMNVEV (reference sequence). The CDR3 spans 16 residues. Trimming removed 5 bases from V and 5 bases from J; junction bases left unmatched: 10. CDR3 bases: TGTGCCAGCAGTACCCTCCCGGGACAGGGAAACAATGAGCAGTTCTTC. As protein: CASSTLPGQGNNEQFF.

This clone came up once. This chain uses TRBV25-1 with TRBJ2-5, with a tentative D call TRBD1 (5 bases). There are 15 residues in the CDR3. Germline CDR1 reads MGHDK; CDR2 reads SYGVNS. V shed 0 bases and J shed 1 base, with 9 bases lying between them. The CDR3 nucleotides read TGTGCCAGCAGTGAATATGGTACAGGCCAAGAGACCCAGTACTTC. It codes for CASSEYGTGQETQYF.

This clone was seen only once. The V call is TRBV28, the J call TRBJ2-7; possible D gene TRBD1, 6 bases. The CDR3 loop spans 16 amino acids. V lost 6 bases and J 6 bases, leaving 24 bases between the germline ends. Per germline, CDR1 MDHEN and CDR2 SYDVKM. The CDR3 DNA reads TGTGCCAGCAGAACCCCCCGGGACAACAACCTTCTCGAGCAGTACTTC. Its translation: CASRTPRDNNLLEQYF.

This chain connects TRBV5-6 to TRBJ1-2, with a weak D call TRBD1 (6 bases). The germline V gene has CDR1 SGHDT and CDR2 YYEEEE. Trimming left V 3 bases short and J 4 bases short, with 10 bases between. The CDR3 has 13 amino acids. The chain's CDR3 is CASSYGQSYGYTF. CDR3 bases: TGTGCCAGCAGCTACGGACAGTCCTATGGCTACACCTTC. Full variable domain (rest looked up from reference TRBV5-6 and TRBJ1-2): DAGVTQSPTHLIKTRGQQVTLRCSPKSGHDTVSWYQQALGQGPQFIFQYYEEEERQRGNFPDRFSGHQFPNYSSELNVNALLLGDSALYLCASSYGQSYGYTFGSGTRLTVV.

The V call is TRBV9, the J call TRBJ2-7, with D perhaps matching TRBD1 (6 bases). Germline V gene sequence: CDR1 SGDLS, CDR2 YYNGEE. The CDR3 length is 17 residues. Trimming took 0 bases from V and 7 from J, leaving 23 bases between them. The CDR3 coding sequence is TGTGCCAGCAGCGTAGGAGTAGGGGGTGGTGTCGGAGAAGAGCAGTACTTC. Its translation is CASSVGVGGGVGEEQYF.

The chain recombines TRBV28 with TRBJ1-2, with TRBD1 as a possible D gene (5 bases). Germline assignment: CDR1 MDHEN and CDR2 SYDVKM. This CDR3 region has 15 residues. V lost 4 bases and J lost 4, with 16 bases in between. The CDR3 nucleotides are TGTGCCAGCAGTTATCGGACACGGGCGCCCTATGGCTACACCTTC. It encodes CASSYRTRAPYGYTF.

This chain uses TRBV28 with TRBJ1-5, with D possibly TRBD1 on 6 matching bases. Trimming pared 4 bases from V and 3 bases from J, leaving 10 bases between. There are 14 residues in the CDR3. CDR1 is MDHEN, CDR2 SYDVKM, per germline. Here the CDR3 reads CASSSGDLNQPQHF. CDR3 bases: TGTGCCAGCAGTTCAGGGGACCTCAATCAGCCCCAGCATTTT.

This clone was found once. The chain carries TRBV18 and TRBJ1-4; weak D call: TRBD1 (5 bases). The germline gives CDR1 KGHSH, CDR2 LQKENI. There are 15 residues in the CDR3. The germline V and J ends were trimmed by 3 bases and 5 bases, with 13 bases remaining between them. CDR3 bases: TGTGCCAGCTCACCGCAAGTGGGGGGAAATGAAAAACTGTTTTTT. Amino acid sequence: CASSPQVGGNEKLFF.

The chain is built from TRBV5-4 and TRBJ1-6; no clear D. V gave up 0 bases and J gave up 6 bases, with 7 bases separating them. This CDR3 contains 14 residues. Germline-derived CDR1 and CDR2 are SGHNT and YYREEE (reference sequence). The CDR3 here is CASSLDQINSPLHF. The DNA of the CDR3 is TGTGCCAGCAGCTTGGATCAGATTAATTCACCCCTCCACTTT.

This sequence joins TRBV28 and TRBJ1-2; 8 bases are shared with TRBD1. The CDR3 extends over 15 amino acids. In germline, CDR1 is MDHEN, CDR2 SYDVKM. Losses at the gene ends were 3 bases for V and 4 bases for J; bases not matched to a gene: 7. This CDR3 reads CASSFPPGQGYGYTF. The CDR3 bases are TGTGCCAGCAGTTTCCCCCCCGGACAGGGCTATGGCTACACCTTC.